The TCR beta chain described here comes from a study of blood T cell repertoires in COVID-19. Authors' methods: Estimated nucleated cell counts came from reference gene primer amplification. Method: immunoSEQ multiplex PCR; TCRdb's copy keeps in-frame clones and lacks some. That table gives V, J and clone size, and the DNA gave D and trimming. This table holds a few hundred thousand clones, roughly nine tenths found once. V trimming: 2 bases; J trimming: 3 bases; junction bases outside the gene matches: 6. CDR1 SEHNR and CDR2 FQNEAQ come from the germline V gene (reference sequence). The length of the CDR3 is 15 residues.

Sequencing was performed on peripheral blood. This clonotype originated in a young woman with COVID-19, enrolled during active disease. The chain is built from TRBV7-9 and TRBJ1-1, with TRBD1 matching over 7 bases. The CDR3 spells CASSLRQGIDTEAFF. The CDR3 DNA sequence: TGTGCCAGCAGCTTAAGACAGGGAATAGACACTGAAGCTTTCTTT.